These 20 T cell receptor beta chains share one sample of origin, sequenced in a study of cytomegalovirus exposure and HLA in healthy donors. PCR primers comprised 60 Vbeta and 13 Jbeta primers. The assay was immunoSEQ multiplex PCR, and TCRdb's table has in-frame clones only and misses some. The sample consists of 150,000 to 200,000 clones, about 81% of them appearing once. The sample comprised PBMCs. The receptor source for this set is a woman in her 30s in good health and CMV-seronegative.

This sequence joins TRBV28 and TRBJ1-6; TRBD1 matches 7 bases. J gave up 10 bases and V 5 bases, and 11 bases lay outside the gene matches. The CDR3 loop spans 15 amino acids. Per germline, CDR1 MDHEN and CDR2 SYDVKM. The CDR3 sequence: CASSAPTGRRSPLHF. The CDR3 bases are TGTGCCAGCAGTGCCCCGACAGGGCGTCGGTCACCCCTCCACTTT.

The chain couples TRBV7-2 to TRBJ2-7; the match to TRBD1 covers 10 bases. The CDR3 has 15 residues. V shed 1 base and J 4 bases; nucleotides not matched to a gene: 4. Germline V CDR1 and CDR2: SGHTA, FQGNSA. CDR3: CASSLGQGAGYEQYF. The DNA for the CDR3 is TGTGCCAGCAGCTTAGGACAGGGGGCAGGGTACGAGCAGTACTTC. The variable domain in full, with the rest retrieved from reference TRBV7-2 and TRBJ2-7, is GAGVSQSPSNKVTEKGKDVELRCDPISGHTALYWYRQSLGQGLEFLIYFQGNSAPDKSGLPSDRFSAERTGGSVSTLTIQRTQQEDSAVYLCASSLGQGAGYEQYFGPGTRLTVT.

The chain has TRBV5-1 and TRBJ2-5; TRBD2 matches at 10 bases. The DNA end favors TRBJ2-7, so the J call may be wrong. CDR1 is SGHRS and CDR2 is YFSETQ in the germline V gene. This CDR3 is 14 amino acids long. For the CDR3, the DNA is TGCGCCAGCAGCTTGATAGCGGGGGGAGACGAGCAGTACTTC. It translates to CASSLIAGGDEQYF.

A few counts support this clone. J is TRBJ1-5 and V is TRBV6-1; 9 positions match TRBD1. Germline V CDR1 and CDR2: MNHNS, SASEGT. This CDR3 comprises 14 residues. The V and J ends lost 4 bases and 8 bases, in that order; junction bases with no gene match: 6. CDR3 nucleotide sequence: TGTGCCAGCAGTGTTAGACAGGGGGGTAAGCCCCAGCATTTT. Encoded protein: CASSVRQGGKPQHF.

The chain links TRBV4-3 to TRBJ1-1; D possibly corresponds to TRBD1 (6 bases). V gave up 1 base and J gave up 7 bases, with 13 bases separating them. The CDR3 has 14 residues. Germline CDR1 is LGHNA and CDR2 is YSLEER. The CDR3 here is CASSQVPGGGEAFF. The DNA for the CDR3 is TGCGCCAGCAGCCAAGTCCCTGGGGGCGGTGAAGCTTTCTTT.

The gene calls are TRBV9 and TRBJ2-7, with D perhaps TRBD1 (6 bases). The CDR3 is made up of 16 amino acids. Per germline, CDR1 SGDLS and CDR2 YYNGEE. With 4 bases removed from V and 3 bases from J, the gap between germline ends came to 20 bases. The CDR3 bases are TGTGCCAGCAGCCCTACCCCCCGACAGGACTTCTACGAGCAGTACTTC. Amino acids: CASSPTPRQDFYEQYF.

This clone came up a few times. This chain connects TRBV4-3 to TRBJ1-1, with 8 bases that match TRBD1. The CDR3 contains 14 residues. Germline V gene data show CDR1 as LGHNA and CDR2 as YSLEER. Trimming at V came to 4 bases and at J to 1 base, leaving 2 bases not matched to a gene. In nucleotides, the CDR3 is TGCGCCAGCAGCCCGGACAGGGCGAACACTGAAGCTTTCTTT. Its protein is CASSPDRANTEAFF.

Turning to this clone: The sample contains more than one DNA sequence encoding this CDR3. The gene calls are TRBV28 and TRBJ1-1; possible D gene TRBD1, 6 bases. The CDR3 totals 14 residues. V was shortened by 2 bases and J by 5 bases, with 12 bases between the two germline ends. Germline V gives CDR1 MDHEN, CDR2 SYDVKM. This chain's CDR3 is CASSLGRGGTEAFF. For the CDR3, the DNA is TGTGCCAGCAGTTTAGGCAGGGGAGGGACTGAAGCTTTCTTT. The whole variable domain, filled in from reference TRBV28 and TRBJ1-1, reads DVKVTQSSRYLVKRTGEKVFLECVQDMDHENMFWYRQDPGLGLRLIYFSYDVKMKEKGDIPEGYSVSREKKERFSLILESASTNQTSMYLCASSLGRGGTEAFFGQGTRLTVV.

The table lists this clone with a few counts. The rearrangement uses TRBV5-1 and TRBJ2-1; D is undetermined. Trimming left V 0 bases short and J 8 bases short, with 15 bases between. Germline V gene sequence: CDR1 SGHRS, CDR2 YFSETQ. The CDR3 has 15 residues. The CDR3 nucleotides read TGCGCCAGCAGCTTGGGCGTCGCCCCCCCGGATGAGCAGTTCTTC. Encoded protein: CASSLGVAPPDEQFF.

This clone was recorded only once. The chain couples TRBV7-9 to TRBJ2-7; perhaps TRBD2 as D (6 bases). The CDR3 runs 14 residues. CDR1 and CDR2 from the germline V gene are SEHNR and FQNEAQ (reference sequence). Trimming stripped 3 bases from V and 2 bases from J, with 11 bases between. The CDR3 bases are TGTGCCAGCAGCTTTCTGGGGGGTCCCTACGAGCAGTACTTC. Translated, it gives CASSFLGGPYEQYF.

CDR3 loop: CASSQGDREVEKLFF. The CDR3 nucleotides read TGCGCCAGCAGCCAAGGGGACAGGGAGGTTGAAAAACTGTTTTTT. V is TRBV4-3 and J is TRBJ1-4, with 9 bases aligning to TRBD1. This CDR3 region has 15 residues. CDR1 LGHNA and CDR2 YSLEER come from the germline V gene. Trimming took 1 base from V and 7 from J; bases not matched to a gene: 4.

Note on this clone: This CDR3 is also generated by other DNA sequences in the sample. The chain uses TRBV7-2 and TRBJ2-2; TRBD2 matches at 11 bases. The CDR3 loop spans 16 amino acids. V lost 3 bases and J lost 0; bases outside the gene matches: 0. Germline CDR1 SGHTA, CDR2 FQGNSA. The CDR3 region has the DNA TGTGCCAGCAGCTTGACTAGCGGGGCGAACACCGGGGAGCTGTTTTTT. Protein: CASSLTSGANTGELFF.

V usage is TRBV5-8 and J usage is TRBJ1-4; D possibly corresponds to TRBD1 (5 bases). V was trimmed by 3 bases and J by 8 bases, leaving 14 bases between them. The CDR3 covers 14 residues. In germline, CDR1 is SGHTS, CDR2 YDEGEE. CDR3 in amino acids: CASSSGQPGEKLFF. The CDR3 region has the DNA TGTGCCAGCAGCTCTGGGCAGCCAGGGGAAAAACTGTTTTTT.

The rearrangement joins TRBV2 to TRBJ2-7; 10 bases line up with TRBD1. After removal of 5 bases from V and 5 bases from J, the junction contained 9 bases not matched to a gene. The germline V gene has CDR1 SNHLY and CDR2 FYNNEI. The CDR3 extends over 15 amino acids. CDR3 amino acids: CASSWGGTGDNEQYF. The CDR3 nucleotides are TGTGCCAGCAGTTGGGGAGGGACAGGGGACAACGAGCAGTACTTC.

The chain is built from TRBV4-1 and TRBJ2-5; TRBD2 matches at 7 bases. The V gene's germline CDR1 is MGHRA and CDR2 YSYEKL. The CDR3 covers 16 residues. Trimming at V came to 1 base and at J to 2 bases, leaving 7 bases not matched to a gene. The CDR3 sequence: CASSQVAGLLQETQYF. CDR3 in DNA: TGCGCCAGCAGCCAAGTAGCGGGCCTCCTACAAGAGACCCAGTACTTC.

CDR3 sequence (DNA): TGTGCCAGTAGTATTTCGGGACAGCCGATCTCTGGGGCCAACGTCCTGACTTTC. Translating gives CASSISGQPISGANVLTF. The J gene is TRBJ2-6, the V gene TRBV19; 7 bases fit TRBD1. The CDR3 is 18 residues long. Trimming removed 3 bases from V and 0 bases from J; junction bases left unmatched: 8. Germline V gives CDR1 LNHDA, CDR2 SQIVND (reference sequence).

The rearrangement links TRBV7-8 to TRBJ2-4; 10 bases align to TRBD1. CDR1 is SGHVS and CDR2 is FQNEAQ in the germline V gene. The CDR3 is 14 amino acids. After removal of 5 bases from V and 3 bases from J, the junction contained 1 base not matched to a gene. CDR3 sequence: CASSRTGGKNIQYF. DNA for the CDR3: TGTGCCAGCAGCAGGACAGGGGGCAAAAACATTCAGTACTTC. The variable domain in full, with the rest retrieved from reference TRBV7-8 and TRBJ2-4, is GAGVSQSPRYKVAKRGQDVALRCDPISGHVSLFWYQQALGQGPEFLTYFQNEAQLDKSGLPSDRFFAERPEGSVSTLKIQRTQQEDSAVYLCASSRTGGKNIQYFGAGTRLSVL.

This clone was counted only a few times. V gene TRBV4-1 combines with J gene TRBJ2-7; 8 nucleotides match TRBD1. CDR3 length: 16 amino acids. The V segment lost 0 bases and the J segment 2 bases; nucleotides outside the gene matches: 6. Germline values: CDR1 MGHRA, CDR2 YSYEKL. The CDR3 reads CASSQDRTGSTYEQYF. The CDR3 bases are TGCGCCAGCAGCCAAGACCGGACAGGGTCGACCTACGAGCAGTACTTC.

The rearrangement joins TRBV9 to TRBJ2-3, with a possible D match to TRBD2 (5 bases). The CDR3 is 16 amino acids. V lost 0 bases and J lost 0, with 11 bases in between. The V gene's germline CDR1 is SGDLS and CDR2 YYNGEE. DNA for the CDR3: TGTGCCAGCAGCGTAGGGTGGGAGTGGAGCACAGATACGCAGTATTTT. As protein: CASSVGWEWSTDTQYF. The full variable domain, in which reference TRBV9 and TRBJ2-3 provide the parts outside the CDR3, is DSGVTQTPKHLITATGQRVTLRCSPRSGDLSVYWYQQSLDQGLQFLIQYYNGEERAKGNILERFSAQQFPDLHSELNLSSLELGDSALYFCASSVGWEWSTDTQYFGPGTRLTVL.

This clone came up a few times. The chain links TRBV4-3 to TRBJ2-7; perhaps TRBD1 as D (6 bases). The germline V and J ends were trimmed by 0 bases and 0 bases, with 24 bases remaining between them. Germline CDR1 LGHNA, CDR2 YSLEER. This CDR3 has 20 amino acids. CDR3 nucleotide sequence: TGCGCCAGCAGCCAAGACGTCCCCTTCGCACGGGACATAATCTCCTACGAGCAGTACTTC. It translates to CASSQDVPFARDIISYEQYF.